This TCR beta chain was observed in a study of glioma-infiltrating T cells (TCRdb year 2016). Regarding the study in general: Glioma tissue, non-neoplastic brain tissue and matched peripheral blood mononuclear cells were used as sources from which TCR alpha- and beta-chain repertoires were sequenced. To gauge divergence between tissue and blood T-cell populations, every tissue-infiltrating repertoire was compared against the peripheral blood repertoire from the same patient. The paired cohort was made up of three low-grade glioma patients, several primary glioblastoma patients and three non-glioma patients who contributed non-neoplastic brain tissue. The paper as a whole reports these results and caveats: In non-neoplastic patients, VJ-independent divergence between tissue and blood fell below expectation, whereas in all gliomas, and especially in low-grade gliomas, the divergence rose above expectation. Only a very small number of CDR3 sequences turned up in both tissue and blood, a result put down to high CDR3 diversity combined with limited sampling. Group comparisons rested on small numbers: three non-neoplastic, three low-grade glioma and fewer than ten glioblastoma patients.

This clonotype was seen repeatedly, ten times or more. Its cognate antigen has yet to be identified. No base-level quality is on record; no much larger clone is a single base apart. The iRepertoire nested amplicon-rescue multiplex PCR (arm-PCR) platform was used to amplify TCR alpha and beta CDR3 regions from RNA. One-step reverse transcription and amplification used roughly 100-400 ng of tissue mRNA or PBMC total RNA as input. Following bead purification, Illumina adapters were added by a secondary multiplex PCR, and the libraries were gel-purified between 200 and 400 bp. The libraries contained internal 6-nucleotide barcodes that were used for demultiplexing. Libraries were sequenced on an Illumina MiSeq with 2x220 or 2x250 nucleotide paired-end reads. Per the source publication's procedure: Paired reads were merged with FLASH 1.2.11 and aligned to the GRCh37 human genome with BWA-MEM before extracting TRA and TRB reads. For V and J assignment, an IMGT-derived reference of cassette sequences and CDR3 motifs that included pseudogenes was used. Reads were translated in three frames, and productive CDR3s were defined as those with a C...FGXG motif and no stop codons. Unique combinations of V-J cassette pair and CDR3 amino acid sequence were defined as clonotypes. Hamming distance filtering was applied to reads, with thresholds set by the sequence error rate of each sample in mapped regions. The public reads were reprocessed in TCRdb via fastp at Q25 and MiXCR, keeping in-frame beta chains. Every entry covers one CDR3 protein and lists the most common genes and DNA from its rows. These V and J calls derive from TCRdb rather than the authors' analysis. The sample profile shows 100,000 to 150,000 distinct CDR3 sequences; approximately 26% of them were found once. Of the sample, approximately 26% falls within the top ten clones.

At the junction V is shortened by 5 bases and J by 1 base, with 13 bases in between. For CDR1 and CDR2, the germline V gene lists MNHNS and SASEGT. CDR3 length: 15 amino acids, cysteine to phenylalanine. The DNA shown is the 45-base CDR3, in frame from base 1. The rearranged chain carries TRBV6-1 and TRBJ2-3; a weak D assignment points to TRBD2 (6 bases agree). This clonotype was obtained from a human donor with low-grade glioma or glioblastoma, undergoing nonglioma brain surgery, or in good health (not recorded which). The specimen was glioma tissue, nonneoplastic brain tissue, or PBMCs (not recorded which). The CDR3 protein sequence reads: CASSYGTGGTDTQYF. The DNA reads as follows: TGTGCCAGCAGTTATGGGACTGGGGGCACAGATACGCAGTATTTT.